The sequence of this T cell receptor (beta chain) was determined in a study of T cell responses to AZD1222 COVID-19 vaccine (dated by TCRdb to about 2021). In terms of the full investigation: TCR sequencing was performed for about 240 trial participants, of whom some 200 were given two doses of AZD1222 and approximately 25 were given two doses of MenACWY control vaccine. Trial participants were enrolled into age subgroups of 18-55, 56-69 and 70-plus years, which contained around 150, 28 and 57 TCR-sequenced participants, respectively.

From the cysteine up to the phenylalanine, the CDR3 has a length of 18 residues. Only the CDR3 part of the read is kept: 54 bases, read in frame from the first base. Clipping removes 5 bases from V and 3 bases from J, with 13 as the unmatched junction base count. CDR1 and CDR2 (SGHVS, FQNEAQ) derive from the germline V gene. The CDR3 regions of human TCRbeta chains were subjected to immunosequencing. Per the source publication's procedure: Repertoire TCRs were matched against a reference library of SARS-CoV-2-specific TCRs generated with the MIRA antigen-specificity platform. Breadth meant the fraction of unique TCRs that were SARS-CoV-2-associated, whereas depth meant the fraction of total T cells that were SARS-CoV-2-associated. Each spike-specific TCR was assigned to its reactive spike region and to a CD4 or CD8 class using the MIRA data. Log10-transformed breadth and depth values were compared by one-way ANOVA with Sidak's multiple comparisons tests. Entries here come from immuneACCESS through TCRdb and include only in-frame sequences with V and J called. Some clones fail to appear in such tables; in the studies checked, an unresolved V gene covers under half of the shortfall, and the cause of the remainder is unknown. V and J calls and clone size come straight from that table; D and trimming were deduced from the DNA. This sample has roughly 180,000 clones in its table, and around 86% of those were observed once. The ten biggest clones cover less than 3% of the sample.

In regard to this clone: Its recognized antigen is unknown. No base quality values were provided; no much bigger clone lies one nucleotide off.

Points the paper makes about the study in general: Vaccine-associated CD4 TCRs spanned the whole spike protein, with dominant responses in regions 160-218 and 743-854. Because no day 14 peak-response samples were available, the repertoires could be characterized only after the peak T cell response. Nearly half of unique spike-specific TCRs reportedly recognized epitopes outside regions mutated in the B.1.351 and B.1.1.7 variants. Spike-specific TCR breadth and depth rose significantly after two AZD1222 doses compared with day 0 and with MenACWY recipients. In the small 56-69-year group, the increase in depth fell short of significance, most likely because of low power. Conclusions about previously exposed vaccinees are limited, since just five to seven AZD1222 recipients were seropositive for SARS-CoV-2 at baseline. Most participants were white British and females outnumbered males, and the authors suggested that clonal diversity may have been underestimated.

This sample's time point label indicates: baseline before first vaccination. The sample's treatment or condition label, decoded: meningococcal conjugate vaccine given as trial control. Vaccinee samples came from UK trials COV001 and COV002, including a single-blind randomized controlled phase 2/3 trial of AZD1222 (ChAdOx1 nCoV-19) in healthy adults. For TCRbeta chain sequencing, PBMC samples were collected from trial participants at day 0 and at day 28 after the second dose. The sequence came from an adult in good health. This chain joins TRBV7-8 to TRBJ2-2; the central 9 bases match TRBD2. The sample in question was peripheral blood, obtained on day 0 of MenACWY control vaccination. The nucleotide sequence is given as TGTGCCAGCAGCCTAAGTGGTGGCGGGGGGGCCTACACCGGGGAGCTGTTTTTT. Protein translation: CASSLSGGGGAYTGELFF.